Here is one TCR beta chain with its context. The antigen it recognizes is unknown. No much larger clone is present one base from it, and per-base qualities are unavailable. These data come from a study of blood T cell repertoires in COVID-19 (dated by TCRdb to between 2020 and 2021). Describing the broader study: Samples covering the acute and convalescent phases of COVID-19 were provided by collaborators in the United States, Italy and Spain. The material from the prospective study consisted of cDNA or gDNA derived from T cells, B-cell-depleted T cells, or PBMCs. The dataset comprised deeply sampled blood TCRbeta repertoires from subjects exposed to, actively infected with, or recovered from COVID-19. The repertoires were released in a freely available public database meant as a resource for research on the immune response to SARS-CoV-2. The samples were drawn from two sources: the first 160 participants of the ongoing ImmuneRACE study, and 1,000 to 1,500 subjects contributed by 6 global collaborators. A de-identified subject ID, COVID-19 status, age in years and sex were almost always included in the sample metadata. Where available, HLA class I and class II types were obtained from metadata supplied by the sample provider rather than from assay-based typing.

The investigation overall reported the following: The quantity of clinical and demographic metadata differed by source and by participant and was supplied without curation.

Collaborating institutions collected whole blood in K2EDTA tubes following their own protocols. For TCRbeta analysis, collaborators shipped samples in one of three forms: frozen whole blood, isolated PBMCs, or DNA extracted from either of those sample types. The CDR3 runs 15 residues from the cysteine to the phenylalanine. Only the CDR3 portion is preserved as DNA: 45 bases, with reading frame beginning at the first base. Sequences KGHSH (CDR1) and LQKENI (CDR2) are obtained from the germline V gene. The germline V and J ends show losses of 4 bases and 4 bases respectively, and no gene match explains 5 bases of the junction. TCRbeta CDR3 regions were amplified from genomic DNA by means of the immunoSEQ Assay, a bias-controlled multiplex PCR. The original pipeline was this. Within the assay, amplification of reference gene primers was used to estimate how many nucleated cells each sample contained. Sequence reads were collapsed and filtered to measure the absolute abundance of every unique TCRbeta CDR3 rearrangement. For each sample, productive Simpson clonality was calculated as the square root of Simpson's diversity index across productive rearrangements. TCRdb took this table from immuneACCESS and kept in-frame rearrangements with V and J called. Such tables lack part of the clones; where checked against another copy, unresolved V genes explain under half of the gap, and the rest is unexplained. V and J calls and clone size are given by that table; D and trimming were obtained from the DNA. The sample table contains about 150,000 clones; only one count was recorded for about four fifths of them. The biggest ten clones account for under 0.75% of the sample.

What was sequenced was peripheral blood. Recombination joined TRBV18 with TRBJ1-1, with 11 bases aligning to TRBD1. This clonotype originated in a man between 60 and 75 years old with acute or convalescent COVID-19. The DNA sequence reads TGTGCCAGCTCACGGGACAGGGGGTTTGTCACTGAAGCTTTCTTT. Its translation is CASSRDRGFVTEAFF.